The 15 T cell receptor beta chains in this list originate from one sample, sequenced in a study of cytomegalovirus exposure and HLA in healthy donors. PCR amplification relied on 60 Vbeta primers (plus 13 Jbeta primers). Sequencing used immunoSEQ multiplex PCR; TCRdb keeps in-frame clones, though not all of them. Of around 94,000 clones listed, about three quarters were seen once; the top ten hold approximately 4.2%. Sample: PBMCs. The receptors derive from a woman aged 40 to 55 in good health and CMV-seropositive.

The chain employs TRBV6-5 and TRBJ1-6; 9 nucleotides align to TRBD1. CDR1 is MNHEY, CDR2 SVGAGI, per germline. CDR3 size: 15 residues. Trimming at V came to 4 bases and at J to 15 bases, leaving 13 bases not matched to a gene. CDR3 in DNA: TGTGCCAGCAGTTCACCACAGGGGGCTCGAGTAGGCCTCCACTTT. Translation gives CASSSPQGARVGLHF.

The J gene is TRBJ1-1, the V gene TRBV7-9; 8 bases are shared with TRBD1. CDR3 length equals 17 residues. Germline V lookup: CDR1 SEHNR, CDR2 FQNEAQ (reference sequence). The V segment lost 1 base and the J segment 6 bases; nucleotides outside the gene matches: 13. The CDR3 is CASSLGRTGRLGAEAFF. The CDR3 bases are TGTGCCAGCAGCTTAGGAAGGACAGGGAGGTTGGGCGCTGAAGCTTTCTTT.

This clone appeared a single time. The V call is TRBV5-1, the J call TRBJ2-3; 13 positions agree with TRBD2. The CDR3 is 15 residues long. J gave up 2 bases and V 7 bases, and 4 bases lay outside the gene matches. Per the germline V gene, CDR1 is SGHRS and CDR2 is YFSETQ. The CDR3 loop reads CASGGLAGFTDTQYF. The CDR3 bases are TGCGCCAGCGGGGGACTAGCGGGATTCACAGATACGCAGTATTTT.

This clone was seen a single time. V usage is TRBV10-2 and J usage is TRBJ2-3; no clear D. From germline, CDR1 is WSHSY and CDR2 SAAADI. The CDR3 loop spans 15 amino acids. V lost 4 bases and J 0 bases, leaving 11 bases between the germline ends. The CDR3 here is CASSVTLHSTDTQYF. CDR3 sequence (DNA): TGCGCCAGCAGTGTTACTCTTCATAGCACAGATACGCAGTATTTT.

The chain links TRBV25-1 to TRBJ1-3; no definite D call. The CDR3 length is 15 residues. CDR1 is MGHDK and CDR2 is SYGVNS in the germline V gene. Trimming took 3 bases from V and 0 from J, leaving 9 bases between them. The CDR3 protein is CASSEPGSSGNTIYF. The CDR3 DNA reads TGTGCCAGCAGTGAGCCAGGATCCTCTGGAAACACCATATATTTT.

For the CDR3, the DNA is TGTGCCAGCAGCCCAAGACAGGGAGTAGGCACTGAAGCTTTCTTT. Amino acid sequence: CASSPRQGVGTEAFF. The chain carries TRBV7-2 and TRBJ1-1, with 7 bases aligning to TRBD1. Germline lookup yields CDR1 SGHTA and CDR2 FQGNSA. J lost 4 bases, V lost 5 bases, and 10 bases had no gene match. This CDR3 region has 15 residues.

This chain connects TRBV11-3 to TRBJ2-7, with 7 bases lining up with TRBD1. The V gene end was trimmed by 5 bases and the J gene end by 3 bases; junction bases not matched to a gene: 10. Germline V lookup: CDR1 SGHNT, CDR2 YENEEA. This CDR3 has 15 residues. CDR3 sequence reads: CASSNEKRDSYEQYF. CDR3 bases: TGTGCCAGCAGCAATGAGAAACGGGACAGCTACGAGCAGTACTTC. Looking up the rest from reference TRBV11-3 and TRBJ2-7 gives the full variable domain: EAGVVQSPRYKIIEKKQPVAFWCNPISGHNTLYWYLQNLGQGPELLIRYENEEAVDDSQLPKDRFSAERLKGVDSTLKIQPAELGDSAVYLCASSNEKRDSYEQYFGPGTRLTVT.

The rearrangement uses TRBV10-3 and TRBJ2-7; 10 nucleotides match TRBD1. J lost 4 bases, V lost 5 bases, and 2 bases had no gene match. CDR1 and CDR2 (germline): ENHRY, SYGVKD. The CDR3 sequence is 13 residues long. This chain's CDR3 is CAISWDRGYEQYF. DNA for the CDR3: TGTGCCATCAGTTGGGACAGGGGATACGAGCAGTACTTC.

The genes are TRBV19 and TRBJ2-1; D unresolved. Germline-derived CDR1 and CDR2 are LNHDA and SQIVND (reference sequence). The CDR3 length is 14 residues. V dropped 7 bases and J dropped 9 bases, with 19 bases sitting between them. The CDR3 sequence is CASTSLAESGEQFF. Written as DNA, the CDR3 is TGTGCCAGTACTTCCTTGGCGGAATCGGGTGAGCAGTTCTTC.

V is TRBV30 and J is TRBJ2-3; 14 nucleotides align to TRBD2. The germline V gene encodes CDR1 GTSNPN and CDR2 SVGIG (reference sequence). CDR3 length: 16 amino acids. Losses at the gene ends were 0 bases for V and 3 bases for J; bases not matched to a gene: 2. CDR3 in amino acids: CAWSVGTSGRTDTQYF. The DNA of the CDR3 is TGTGCCTGGAGTGTAGGGACTAGCGGGAGAACAGATACGCAGTATTTT.

The V call is TRBV27, the J call TRBJ2-7; maybe TRBD1 (5 bases). Trimming shortened V by 2 bases and J by 5 bases, and 16 bases separated the two germline ends. This CDR3 has 15 residues. Germline-derived CDR1 and CDR2 are MNHEY and SMNVEV (reference sequence). Here the CDR3 reads CASSLGARPRDEQYF. The DNA for the CDR3 is TGTGCCAGCAGTTTAGGGGCGAGGCCTAGGGACGAGCAGTACTTC.

V usage is TRBV19 and J usage is TRBJ1-4; D is uncertain. CDR1 is LNHDA, CDR2 SQIVND, per germline (reference sequence). The CDR3 has 14 residues. V was pared by 5 bases and J by 8 bases, with 15 bases between. CDR3 sequence reads: CASSPSLATEKLFF. CDR3 DNA sequence: TGTGCCAGTAGTCCGTCCCTGGCGACAGAAAAACTGTTTTTT.

This rearrangement joins TRBV4-2 to TRBJ2-1, with D perhaps TRBD2 (6 bases). The germline CDR1 and CDR2 sequences are LGHNA and YNFKEQ. Trimming removed 0 bases at V and 4 bases at J, with 10 bases between. This CDR3 is built from 15 residues. The CDR3, as DNA: TGTGCCAGCAGCCAAGAGCCGGGACTTTACAATGAGCAGTTCTTC. This sequence encodes CASSQEPGLYNEQFF.

The V gene is TRBV7-2, the J gene TRBJ2-6, with 7 bases identical to TRBD2. V gave up 6 bases and J gave up 0 bases; unmatched junction bases: 2. CDR1 and CDR2 (germline): SGHTA, FQGNSA. This CDR3 has 15 residues. The CDR3 region has the DNA TGTGCCAGCAGGGGGGGGAGCTCTGGGGCCAACGTCCTGACTTTC. Its protein is CASRGGSSGANVLTF.

This clone was seen a handful of times. This chain joins TRBV4-3 and TRBJ2-1, with TRBD2 as a possible D gene (5 bases). Trimming took off 0 bases at V and 3 bases at J, with 18 bases between the two ends. Germline CDR1 reads LGHNA; CDR2 reads YSLEER. This CDR3 has 18 residues. For the CDR3, the DNA is TGCGCCAGCAGCCAAGATGAGTCGGAGGCAGGCGTCTACAATGAGCAGTTCTTC. It translates to CASSQDESEAGVYNEQFF.